The sequence of this T cell receptor (beta chain) was determined in a study of OX40 agonist ivuxolimab in advanced cancers. General study points: The mean number of expanded clones was higher in CD8+ T cells than in CD4+. Certain nonresponding patients likewise had low normalized T-cell clonal expansion. Dose levels from 0.1 to 3.0 mg/kg saw CD4+ and CD8+ blood T cells expand clonally by week 6.

With respect to this clone: Its cognate antigen is unknown.

Produced via immunoSEQ multiplex PCR; TCRdb's table is partial and in-frame only. Of around 70,000 clones listed, roughly 90% are singletons. CDR3 length: 13 residues. V gave up 7 bases and J gave up 11 bases; unmatched junction bases: 12. The germline V gene has CDR1 SQVTM and CDR2 ANQGSEA. Sample: CD4+ or CD8+ T cells sorted from blood, taken in a trial of the OX40 agonist ivuxolimab. This sequence originates from an adult with an advanced solid tumor such as melanoma, head and neck, liver or kidney cancer. V gene TRBV29-1 combines with J gene TRBJ2-5; 11 nucleotides agree with TRBD1. The CDR3 sequence: CSAGTGTGGEQYF. The CDR3 DNA follows: TGCAGCGCTGGGACCGGGACAGGGGGGGAGCAGTACTTC.